What follows are 10 T cell receptor beta chains derived from one specimen sequenced in a study of CD8 T cells in Susac syndrome. The RNA, about 0.45 to 1 ug, was put through reverse transcription using random hexamers. MiXCR, applied by TCRdb to the immunoSEQ multiplex PCR reads, yields one record per CDR3 protein. Of 150,000 to 200,000 distinct CDR3 sequences listed, about 95% are singletons. Sequencing was carried out using CD8+ T cells from PBMCs. All receptors come from a human donor with Susac syndrome.

The chain recombines TRBV3-1 with TRBJ2-7; 10 bases match TRBD2. The junction had 4 bases not matched to a gene; V was cut back by 4 bases and J by 1 base. The CDR3 spans 15 residues. The germline V gene has CDR1 LGHDT and CDR2 YNNKEL (reference sequence). This CDR3 is CASSPGLARSYEQYF. CDR3 nucleotides: TGTGCCAGCAGCCCGGGACTAGCGCGTTCCTACGAGCAGTACTTC.

The chain recombines TRBV29-1 with TRBJ1-1; maybe TRBD1 (6 bases). Trimming cost V 3 bases and J 0 bases, with 11 bases left between them. CDR1 and CDR2 from the germline V gene are SQVTM and ANQGSEA. The CDR3 spans 14 residues. As DNA, the CDR3 is TGCAGCGTTGAGTGGGGGGCCATGAACACTGAAGCTTTCTTT. Its translation: CSVEWGAMNTEAFF. The full variable domain, completed using reference TRBV29-1 and TRBJ1-1, is SAVISQKPSRDICQRGTSLTIQCQVDSQVTMMFWYRQQPGQSLTLIATANQGSEATYESGFVIDKFPISRPNLTFSTLTVSNMSPEDSSIYLCSVEWGAMNTEAFFGQGTRLTVV.

V gene TRBV4-1 combines with J gene TRBJ1-2; no clear D gene. Germline V gives CDR1 MGHRA, CDR2 YSYEKL. The V and J ends lost 0 bases and 2 bases respectively, with 10 bases between them. CDR3 length: 15 amino acids. The chain's CDR3 is CASSQEVLPNYGYTF. The CDR3 DNA is TGCGCCAGCAGCCAAGAGGTGCTACCCAACTATGGCTACACCTTC.

The chain recombines TRBV20-1 with TRBJ2-7; possibly TRBD1 or TRBD2 for D (6 bases each). The germline CDR1 and CDR2 sequences are DFQATT and SNEGSKA (reference sequence). The CDR3 has 13 amino acids. Trimming pared 6 bases from V and 0 bases from J, leaving 12 bases between. The CDR3 DNA reads as TGCAGTGCAACAGGGAGGATCTCCTACGAGCAGTACTTC. As protein: CSATGRISYEQYF.

Here the CDR3 reads CASSFTGVTGELFF. DNA of the CDR3: TGTGCCAGCAGCTTTACAGGAGTCACCGGGGAGCTGTTTTTT. The chain joins TRBV7-8 to TRBJ2-2; maybe TRBD1 (5 bases). The CDR3 loop spans 14 amino acids. Germline V CDR1 and CDR2: SGHVS, FQNEAQ. The V and J ends lost 3 bases and 4 bases respectively, with 9 bases between them.

The chain has TRBV3-1 and TRBJ2-5; D is undetermined. CDR1 and CDR2 (germline): LGHDT, YNNKEL (reference sequence). The CDR3 has 14 amino acids. Trimming pared 5 bases from V and 5 bases from J, leaving 15 bases between. The CDR3 region is CASSDTTPGETQYF. The CDR3 DNA sequence: TGTGCCAGCAGCGACACTACCCCCGGGGAGACCCAGTACTTC.

The V call is TRBV14, the J call TRBJ2-7, with no clear D. From germline, CDR1 is SGHDN and CDR2 FVKESK. This CDR3 has 15 amino acids. V was cut by 2 bases and J by 1 base, with 12 bases left in between. The CDR3 coding sequence is TGTGCCAGCAGCCAACTCGTGGCGGAATCCTACGAGCAGTACTTC. Its protein is CASSQLVAESYEQYF.

The chain recombines TRBV27 with TRBJ2-6, with 12 bases identical to TRBD1. The CDR3 is 17 residues long. V was pared by 6 bases and J by 3 bases, with 6 bases of the junction left unmatched. The V gene's germline CDR1 is MNHEY and CDR2 SMNVEV (reference sequence). The CDR3 here is CASRSGQGAFGANVLTF. The CDR3 bases are TGTGCCAGCAGGTCGGGACAGGGGGCTTTTGGGGCCAACGTCCTGACTTTC.

In DNA, the CDR3 is TGCGCCAGCAGCCAAGACGACAGGGAATTCTCTGGGGCCAACGTCCTGACTTTC. Protein sequence: CASSQDDREFSGANVLTF. This chain links TRBV4-1 with TRBJ2-6; 7 positions agree with TRBD1. The V gene's germline CDR1 is MGHRA and CDR2 YSYEKL. CDR3 length: 18 residues. With 0 bases clipped from V and 0 bases from J, the junction kept 5 bases outside the gene matches.

CDR3 in DNA: TGCAGTGCTAGAGATCAACCTTCGACTGAAGCTTTCTTT. As protein: CSARDQPSTEAFF. The gene calls are TRBV20-1 and TRBJ1-1; D ambiguous. CDR1 is DFQATT and CDR2 is SNEGSKA in the germline V gene (reference sequence). The V gene lost 0 bases and the J gene lost 5 bases, with 10 bases spanning the gap. The length of the CDR3 is 13 residues.